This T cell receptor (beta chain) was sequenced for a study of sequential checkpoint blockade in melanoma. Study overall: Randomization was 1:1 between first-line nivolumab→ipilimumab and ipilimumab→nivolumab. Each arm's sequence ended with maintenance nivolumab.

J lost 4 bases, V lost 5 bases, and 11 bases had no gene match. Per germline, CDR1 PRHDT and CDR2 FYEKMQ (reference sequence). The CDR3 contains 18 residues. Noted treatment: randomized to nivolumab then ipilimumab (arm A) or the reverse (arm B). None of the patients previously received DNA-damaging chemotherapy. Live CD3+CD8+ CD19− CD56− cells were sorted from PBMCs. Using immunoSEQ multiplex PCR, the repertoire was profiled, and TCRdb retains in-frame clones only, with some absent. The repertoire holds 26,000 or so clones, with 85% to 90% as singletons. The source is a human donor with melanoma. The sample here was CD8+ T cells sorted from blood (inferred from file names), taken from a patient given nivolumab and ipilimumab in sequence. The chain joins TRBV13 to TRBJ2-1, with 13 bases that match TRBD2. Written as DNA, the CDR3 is TGTGCCAGCAGCGTAAGGGGACTAGCGGGGACCCTATACAATGAGCAGTTCTTC. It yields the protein CASSVRGLAGTLYNEQFF. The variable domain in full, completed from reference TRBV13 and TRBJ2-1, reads AAGVIQSPRHLIKEKRETATLKCYPIPRHDTVYWYQQGPGQDPQFLISFYEKMQSDKGSIPDRFSAQQFSDYHSELNMSSLELGDSALYFCASSVRGLAGTLYNEQFFGPGTRLTVL.